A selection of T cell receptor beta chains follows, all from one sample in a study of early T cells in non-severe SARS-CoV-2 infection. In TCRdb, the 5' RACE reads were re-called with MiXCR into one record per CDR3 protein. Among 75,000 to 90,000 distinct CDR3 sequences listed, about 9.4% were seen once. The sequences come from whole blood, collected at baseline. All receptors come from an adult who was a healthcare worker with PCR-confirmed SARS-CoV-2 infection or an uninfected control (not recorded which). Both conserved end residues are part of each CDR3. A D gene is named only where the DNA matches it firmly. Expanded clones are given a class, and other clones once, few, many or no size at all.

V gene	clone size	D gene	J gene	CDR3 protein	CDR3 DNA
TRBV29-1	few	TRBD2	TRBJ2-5	CSFNPTGLLAGETQYF	TGCAGCTTTAATCCCACCGGCCTACTAGCGGGAGAGACCCAGTACTTC
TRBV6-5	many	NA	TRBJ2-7	CASSPTKGGGYNAYEQYF	TGTGCCAGCAGCCCTACTAAAGGGGGGGGCTACAATGCCTACGAGCAGTACTTC
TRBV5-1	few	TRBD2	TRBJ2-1	CASRPTSGSSYNEQFF	TGCGCCAGCAGGCCTACTAGCGGGAGCTCCTACAATGAGCAGTTCTTC
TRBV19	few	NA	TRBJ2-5	CASSIGGETQYF	TGTGCCAGTAGTATAGGAGGAGAGACCCAGTACTTC
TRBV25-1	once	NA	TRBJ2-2	CASSGKRATGELFF	TGTGCCAGCAGCGGAAAGAGGGCCACCGGGGAGCTGTTTTTT
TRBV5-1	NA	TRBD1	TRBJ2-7	CASSLDRVSYEQYF	TGCGCCAGCAGCCTCGACAGGGTCTCCTACGAGCAGTACTTC
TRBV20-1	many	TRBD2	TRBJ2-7	CSPYGTSGSHEQYF	TGCAGTCCCTACGGGACTAGCGGGAGCCACGAGCAGTACTTC
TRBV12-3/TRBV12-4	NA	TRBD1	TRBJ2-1	CASSQTDRVIYNEQFF	TGTGCCAGCAGTCAAACAGACAGGGTTATCTACAATGAGCAGTTCTTC
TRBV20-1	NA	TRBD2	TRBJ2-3	CSALSLAGAGDTQYF	TGCAGTGCCCTCTCTCTAGCGGGAGCCGGGGATACGCAGTATTTT
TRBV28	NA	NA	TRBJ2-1	CASSPHVYEQFF	TGTGCCAGCAGTCCCCATGTCTATGAGCAGTTCTTC
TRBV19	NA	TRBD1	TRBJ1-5	CASSILTGVQPQHF	TGTGCCAGTAGTATATTGACAGGGGTACAGCCCCAGCATTTT
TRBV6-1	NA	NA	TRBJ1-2	CASSENSYGYTF	TGTGCCAGCAGTGAAAACAGCTATGGCTACACCTTC
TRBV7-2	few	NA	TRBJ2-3	CASSLPPLLPGGNTQYF	TGTGCCAGCAGCCTCCCCCCCCTACTACCTGGAGGGAATACGCAGTATTTT
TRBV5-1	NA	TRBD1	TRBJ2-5	CASSADRVSETQYF	TGCGCCAGCAGCGCCGACAGGGTGTCCGAGACCCAGTACTTC
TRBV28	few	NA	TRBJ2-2	CASSPRDPRSAGELFF	TGTGCCAGCAGCCCCCGGGACCCCAGGTCTGCCGGGGAGCTGTTTTTT
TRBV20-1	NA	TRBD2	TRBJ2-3	CSAREGGRTDTQYF	TGCAGTGCTAGAGAGGGAGGGCGCACAGATACGCAGTATTTT
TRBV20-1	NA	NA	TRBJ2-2	CSARVPLAGTGELFF	TGCAGTGCTAGAGTACCGCTAGCTGGCACCGGGGAGCTGTTTTTT
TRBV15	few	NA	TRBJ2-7	CATSRSMDYEQYF	TGTGCCACCAGCAGATCAATGGATTACGAGCAGTACTTC
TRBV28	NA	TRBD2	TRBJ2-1	CASSFPLAGSLRNEQFF	TGTGCCAGCAGTTTTCCTCTAGCGGGTTCCCTTAGGAATGAGCAGTTCTTC